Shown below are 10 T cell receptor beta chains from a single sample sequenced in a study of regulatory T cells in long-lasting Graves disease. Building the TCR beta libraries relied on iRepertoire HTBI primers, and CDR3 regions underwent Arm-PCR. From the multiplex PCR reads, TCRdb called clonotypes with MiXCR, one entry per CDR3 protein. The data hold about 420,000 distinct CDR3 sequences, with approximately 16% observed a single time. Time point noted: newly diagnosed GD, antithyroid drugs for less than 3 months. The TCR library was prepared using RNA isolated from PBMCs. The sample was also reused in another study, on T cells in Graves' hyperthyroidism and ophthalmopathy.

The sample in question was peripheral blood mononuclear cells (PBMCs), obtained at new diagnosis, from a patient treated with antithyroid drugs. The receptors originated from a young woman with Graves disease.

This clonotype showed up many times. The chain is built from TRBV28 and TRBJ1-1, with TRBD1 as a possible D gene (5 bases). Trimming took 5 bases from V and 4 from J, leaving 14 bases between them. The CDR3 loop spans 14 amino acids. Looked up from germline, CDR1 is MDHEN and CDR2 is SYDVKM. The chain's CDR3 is CASSGTNGGTEAFF. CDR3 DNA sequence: TGTGCCAGCAGTGGGACGAATGGGGGCACTGAAGCTTTCTTT.

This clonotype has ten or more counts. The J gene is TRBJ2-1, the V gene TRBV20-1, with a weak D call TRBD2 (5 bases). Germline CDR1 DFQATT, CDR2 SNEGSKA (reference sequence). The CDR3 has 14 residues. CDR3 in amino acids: CYPGAGADYNEQFF. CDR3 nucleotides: TGCTACCCGGGCGCGGGCGCAGACTACAATGAGCAGTTCTTC.

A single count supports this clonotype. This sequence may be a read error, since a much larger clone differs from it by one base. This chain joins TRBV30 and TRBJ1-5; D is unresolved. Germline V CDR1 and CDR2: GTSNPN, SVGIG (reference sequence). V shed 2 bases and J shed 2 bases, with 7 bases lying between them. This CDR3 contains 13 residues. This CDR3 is CAWSPDRNQPQHF. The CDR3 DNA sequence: TGTGCCTGGAGTCCGGATCGCAATCAGCCCCAGCATTTT.

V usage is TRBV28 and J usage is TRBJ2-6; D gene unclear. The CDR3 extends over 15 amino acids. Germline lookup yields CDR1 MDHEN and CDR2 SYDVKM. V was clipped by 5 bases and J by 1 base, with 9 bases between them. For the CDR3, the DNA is TGTGCCAGCAGTAGACCCAGGTCTGGGGCCAACGTCCTGACTTTC. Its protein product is CASSRPRSGANVLTF.

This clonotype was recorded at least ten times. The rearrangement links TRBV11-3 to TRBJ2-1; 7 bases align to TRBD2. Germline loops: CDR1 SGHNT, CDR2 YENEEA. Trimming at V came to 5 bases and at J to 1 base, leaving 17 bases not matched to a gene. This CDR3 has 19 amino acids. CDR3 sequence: CASSPEGGYARLSYNEQFF. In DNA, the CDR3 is TGTGCCAGCAGCCCCGAGGGAGGGTACGCAAGACTTTCCTACAATGAGCAGTTCTTC.

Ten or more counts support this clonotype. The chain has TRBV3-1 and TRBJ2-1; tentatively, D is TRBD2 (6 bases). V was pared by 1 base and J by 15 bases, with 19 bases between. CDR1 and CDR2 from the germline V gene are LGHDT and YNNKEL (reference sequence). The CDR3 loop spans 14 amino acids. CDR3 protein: CASSQGTAGQVAFF. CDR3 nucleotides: TGTGCCAGCAGCCAAGGGACCGCGGGGCAGGTCGCGTTCTTC.

The CDR3 DNA reads as TGCAGCGTTGAAGATGCTCTAGCCATCGGGGAGCTGTTTTTT. Amino acid sequence: CSVEDALAIGELFF. This chain links TRBV29-1 with TRBJ2-2; a weak D match, TRBD2 (5 bases). The V gene's germline CDR1 is SQVTM and CDR2 ANQGSEA. The ends were cut back, 0 bases at V and 7 bases at J, with 12 bases in the middle. The CDR3 length is 14 residues.

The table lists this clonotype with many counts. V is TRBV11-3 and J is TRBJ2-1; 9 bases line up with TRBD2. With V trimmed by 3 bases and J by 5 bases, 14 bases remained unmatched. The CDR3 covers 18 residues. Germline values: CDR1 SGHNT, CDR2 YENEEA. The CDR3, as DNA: TGTGCCAGCAGCTTTTCTCCTCCTGGTTTAGCGGGGGACAATGAGCAGTTCTTC. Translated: CASSFSPPGLAGDNEQFF. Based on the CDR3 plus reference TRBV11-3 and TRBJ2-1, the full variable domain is EAGVVQSPRYKIIEKKQPVAFWCNPISGHNTLYWYLQNLGQGPELLIRYENEEAVDDSQLPKDRFSAERLKGVDSTLKIQPAELGDSAVYLCASSFSPPGLAGDNEQFFGPGTRLTVL.

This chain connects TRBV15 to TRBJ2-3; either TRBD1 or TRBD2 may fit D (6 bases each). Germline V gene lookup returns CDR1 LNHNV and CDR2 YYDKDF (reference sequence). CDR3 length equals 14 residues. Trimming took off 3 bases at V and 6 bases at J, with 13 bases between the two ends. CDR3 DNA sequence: TGTGCCACCAGCAGGTCCCCGGGGGCGGATACGCAGTATTTT. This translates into CATSRSPGADTQYF.

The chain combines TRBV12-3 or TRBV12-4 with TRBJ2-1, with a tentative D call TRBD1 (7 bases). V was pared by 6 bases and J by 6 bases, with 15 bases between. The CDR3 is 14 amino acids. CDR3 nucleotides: TGTGCCAGCAGCCATAGACAGGGAGGCAATGAGCAGTTCTTC. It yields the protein CASSHRQGGNEQFF.